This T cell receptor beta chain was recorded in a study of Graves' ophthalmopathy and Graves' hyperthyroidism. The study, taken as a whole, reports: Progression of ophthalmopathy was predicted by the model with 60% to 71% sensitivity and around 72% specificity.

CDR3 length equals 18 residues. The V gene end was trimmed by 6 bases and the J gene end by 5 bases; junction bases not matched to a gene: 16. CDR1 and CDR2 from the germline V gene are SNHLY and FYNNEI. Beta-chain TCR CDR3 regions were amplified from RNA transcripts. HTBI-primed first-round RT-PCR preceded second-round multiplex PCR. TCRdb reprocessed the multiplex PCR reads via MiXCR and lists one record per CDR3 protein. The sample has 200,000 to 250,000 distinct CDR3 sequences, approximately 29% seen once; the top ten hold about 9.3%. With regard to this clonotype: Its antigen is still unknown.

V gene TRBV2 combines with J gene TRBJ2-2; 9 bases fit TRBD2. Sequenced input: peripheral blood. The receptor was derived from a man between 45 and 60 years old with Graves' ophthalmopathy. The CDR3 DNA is TGTGCCAGCAGGTCCCCAATTAGCGGGAGTGATACAACCGGGGAGCTGTTTTTT. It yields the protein CASRSPISGSDTTGELFF. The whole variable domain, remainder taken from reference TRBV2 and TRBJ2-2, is EPEVTQTPSHQVTQMGQEVILRCVPISNHLYFYWYRQILGQKVEFLVSFYNNEISEKSEIFDDQFSVERPDGSNFTLKIRSTKLEDSAMYFCASRSPISGSDTTGELFFGEGSRLTVL.